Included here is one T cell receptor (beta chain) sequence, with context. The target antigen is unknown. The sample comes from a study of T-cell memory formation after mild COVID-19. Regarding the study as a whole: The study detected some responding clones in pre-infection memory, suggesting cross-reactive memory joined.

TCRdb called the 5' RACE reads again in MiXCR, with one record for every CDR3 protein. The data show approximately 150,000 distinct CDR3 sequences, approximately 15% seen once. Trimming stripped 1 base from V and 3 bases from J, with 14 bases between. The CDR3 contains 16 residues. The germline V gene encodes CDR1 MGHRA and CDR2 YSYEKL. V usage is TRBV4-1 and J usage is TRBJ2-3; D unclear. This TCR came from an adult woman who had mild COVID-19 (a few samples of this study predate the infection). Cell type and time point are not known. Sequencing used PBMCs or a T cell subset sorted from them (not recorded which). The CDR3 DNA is TGCGCCAGCAGCCAAGTAATTGCTTTTGGTACAGATACGCAGTATTTT. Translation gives CASSQVIAFGTDTQYF.